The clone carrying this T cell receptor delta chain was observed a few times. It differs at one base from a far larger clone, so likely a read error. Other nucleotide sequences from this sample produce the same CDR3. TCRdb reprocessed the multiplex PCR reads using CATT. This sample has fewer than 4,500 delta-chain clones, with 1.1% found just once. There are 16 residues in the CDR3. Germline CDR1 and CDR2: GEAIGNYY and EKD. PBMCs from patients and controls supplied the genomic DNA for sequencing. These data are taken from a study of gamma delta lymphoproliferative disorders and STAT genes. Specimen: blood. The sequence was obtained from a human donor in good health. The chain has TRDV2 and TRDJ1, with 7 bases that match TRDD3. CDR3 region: CACDTVGGSYTDKLIF. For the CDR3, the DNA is TGTGCCTGCGACACCGTGGGGGGATCCTATACCGATAAACTCATCTTT.